These 27 T cell receptor beta chains were sequenced from one sample in a study of CD8+ T cells in alopecia areata. RNA, once extracted, was reverse transcribed into cDNA for use as the sequencing template. Repertoires were generated with immunoSEQ multiplex PCR, while TCRdb's copy carries only in-frame clones and drops some. Here the sample spans roughly 150,000 clones, 75% to 90% being singletons. Material: CD8+ T cells sorted from blood, obtained at week 0. The receptors here all came from a human donor with alopecia areata.

V gene TRBV4-2 combines with J gene TRBJ2-1, with TRBD2 matching 14 bases. The CDR3 runs to 15 residues. The J segment lost 15 bases and the V segment lost 0 bases, leaving 7 bases of the junction unmatched. Germline V gives CDR1 LGHNA, CDR2 YNFKEQ. The CDR3 protein is CASSQDLGLAGEGFF. The CDR3, as DNA: TGTGCCAGCAGCCAAGATTTGGGACTAGCGGGGGAGGGGTTCTTC.

This chain links TRBV11-1 with TRBJ2-5; TRBD1 agrees at 11 bases. V was clipped by 1 base and J by 4 bases; unmatched bases: 2. From germline, CDR1 is SGHAT and CDR2 FQDESV (reference sequence). CDR3 length: 15 amino acids. The CDR3 sequence: CASSLGTGGGETQYF. Written as DNA, the CDR3 is TGTGCCAGCAGCTTAGGGACAGGGGGCGGAGAGACCCAGTACTTC.

This clone was seen a few times. The rearrangement uses TRBV6-1 and TRBJ2-7; D remains ambiguous. V was shortened by 6 bases and J by 3 bases, with 0 bases between the two germline ends. This CDR3 has 9 amino acids. Per the germline V gene, CDR1 is MNHNS and CDR2 is SASEGT. The CDR3 bases are TGTGCCAGCAGCTACGAGCAGTACTTC. Its translation is CASSYEQYF.

This clone is a singleton in its sample. Other DNA sequences in this specimen translate into the identical CDR3. The chain links TRBV29-1 to TRBJ2-7; no clear D. The CDR3 is made up of 12 amino acids. The germline gives CDR1 SQVTM, CDR2 ANQGSEA. The germline V and J ends were trimmed by 3 bases and 0 bases, with 6 bases remaining between them. CDR3 DNA: TGCAGCGTTGAGGACGGCTCCTACGAGCAGTACTTC. Protein sequence: CSVEDGSYEQYF.

A word on this clone: A read error is the likely source, as a far larger clone sits one nucleotide away. Distinct nucleotide sequences in the sample also encode this CDR3. The CDR3 DNA reads as TGCGCCAGCACAGCTCGGGGAAACCCTGAAGCTTTCTTT. Protein: CASTARGNPEAFF. The chain recombines TRBV5-1 with TRBJ1-1, with unresolved D. The CDR3 sequence is 13 residues long. Germline V gives CDR1 SGHRS, CDR2 YFSETQ. Trimming removed 6 bases at V and 6 bases at J, with 15 bases between.

The chain uses TRBV21-1 and TRBJ2-3; the D call TRBD2 from the table was never checked on the DNA. TRBV21-1 is flagged as a pseudogene. The CDR3 spans 18 residues. CDR3 sequence reads: CASSTGTSGRALTDTQYF. In nucleotides, the CDR3 is TGTGCCAGCAGCACTGGGACTAGCGGGAGGGCCCTCACAGATACGCAGTATTTT.

The chain employs TRBV29-1 and TRBJ2-3; 9 nucleotides line up with TRBD2. CDR1 is SQVTM and CDR2 is ANQGSEA in the germline V gene. Unmatched junction bases numbered 4, after V lost 3 bases and J lost 0 bases. There are 15 residues in the CDR3. DNA for the CDR3: TGCAGCGTTGAGGAGCGGGGGGCTAGCACAGATACGCAGTATTTT. It specifies CSVEERGASTDTQYF.

The chain combines TRBV25-1 with TRBJ1-1, with a tentative D call TRBD1 (6 bases). Germline assignment: CDR1 MGHDK and CDR2 SYGVNS. Trimming shortened V by 3 bases and J by 7 bases, and 12 bases separated the two germline ends. This CDR3 is built from 13 residues. The CDR3, as DNA: TGTGCCAGCAGTGACCCTGGGGGACATGAAGCTTTCTTT. Translating gives CASSDPGGHEAFF.

This clone was observed a single time. The chain links TRBV7-9 to TRBJ2-7, with TRBD2 as a possible D gene (6 bases). V was pared by 5 bases and J by 3 bases, with 11 bases between. The germline V gene has CDR1 SEHNR and CDR2 FQNEAQ (reference sequence). The CDR3 extends over 13 amino acids. The CDR3 protein is CASSPPTSYEQYF. In nucleotides, the CDR3 is TGTGCCAGCAGCCCCCCGACTAGCTACGAGCAGTACTTC.

The rearrangement uses TRBV29-1 and TRBJ1-1, with unresolved D. The CDR3 sequence is 11 residues long. V was cut by 3 bases and J by 4 bases, with 6 bases left in between. Germline lookup yields CDR1 SQVTM and CDR2 ANQGSEA. CDR3 amino acids: CSVDQATEAFF. The DNA of the CDR3 is TGCAGCGTTGACCAGGCCACTGAAGCTTTCTTT.

The table lists this clone with a few counts. This chain uses TRBV10-1 with TRBJ2-3; D ambiguous. CDR3 length: 15 amino acids. V shed 3 bases and J shed 1 base, with 11 bases lying between them. CDR1 WNHNN and CDR2 SYGVQD come from the germline V gene (reference sequence). The CDR3 nucleotides read TGCGCCAGCAGTGACTATTCTCTAGGCACAGATACGCAGTATTTT. This gives the protein CASSDYSLGTDTQYF.

The chain employs TRBV5-6 and TRBJ2-7, with 8 bases lining up with TRBD1. V gave up 0 bases and J gave up 2 bases; unmatched junction bases: 4. This CDR3 region has 15 residues. The germline V gene encodes CDR1 SGHDT and CDR2 YYEEEE. The CDR3 DNA follows: TGTGCCAGCAGCTTGGGGGGGACAGGCACCTACGAGCAGTACTTC. It encodes CASSLGGTGTYEQYF.

This clone was picked up a small number of times. The CDR3 reads CASSFPGQAHNEQFF. CDR3 in DNA: TGCGCCAGCAGCTTTCCGGGACAGGCCCACAATGAGCAGTTCTTC. J is TRBJ2-1 and V is TRBV5-1, with 8 nucleotides matching TRBD1. The CDR3 has 15 residues. The V segment lost 2 bases and the J segment 5 bases; nucleotides outside the gene matches: 6. Germline lookup yields CDR1 SGHRS and CDR2 YFSETQ.

This chain joins TRBV5-1 and TRBJ2-7; 7 bases line up with TRBD1. The germline CDR1 and CDR2 sequences are SGHRS and YFSETQ. Unmatched junction bases numbered 6, after V lost 4 bases and J lost 2 bases. The CDR3 has 14 amino acids. CDR3 coding DNA: TGCGCCAGCAGCAGAACCGGGACAGCCTACGAGCAGTACTTC. Amino acids: CASSRTGTAYEQYF.

The rearrangement links TRBV4-2 to TRBJ2-7, with D perhaps given as TRBD1 or TRBD2 (5 bases each). The V and J ends lost 0 bases and 2 bases respectively, with 14 bases between them. Looked up from germline, CDR1 is LGHNA and CDR2 is YNFKEQ. CDR3 length: 16 residues. The DNA of the CDR3 is TGTGCCAGCAGCCAAGAAGGGGAGACAGCGACCTACGAGCAGTACTTC. The encoded protein is CASSQEGETATYEQYF.

This chain uses TRBV5-1 with TRBJ2-3; 9 nucleotides match TRBD1. CDR1 and CDR2 from the germline V gene are SGHRS and YFSETQ. The CDR3 is made up of 15 amino acids. V gave up 4 bases and J gave up 0 bases; unmatched junction bases: 3. The CDR3 sequence: CASSDRGTSTDTQYF. The CDR3 region has the DNA TGCGCCAGCAGCGACAGGGGGACTAGCACAGATACGCAGTATTTT.

The CDR3 DNA follows: TGCGCCAGCAGCCCCACTAAGGGACAGACCCACGAGCAGTACTTC. This sequence encodes CASSPTKGQTHEQYF. The V and J genes are TRBV4-1 and TRBJ2-7; 7 bases align to TRBD1. This CDR3 comprises 15 residues. CDR1 is MGHRA and CDR2 is YSYEKL in the germline V gene. J lost 5 bases, V lost 4 bases, and 11 bases had no gene match.

This clone occurred once. The CDR3 bases are TGTGCCAGCAGCTTAGGACTAGTCAATGAGCAGTTCTTC. Its translation is CASSLGLVNEQFF. The gene calls are TRBV7-6 and TRBJ2-1; tentatively, D is TRBD2 (6 bases). Germline CDR1 SGHVS, CDR2 FNYEAQ. This CDR3 is built from 13 residues. V was clipped by 1 base and J by 6 bases, with 7 bases between them. The full variable domain, its missing parts supplied by reference TRBV7-6 and TRBJ2-1, is GAGVSQSPRYKVTKRGQDVALRCDPISGHVSLYWYRQALGQGPEFLTYFNYEAQQDKSGLPNDRFSAERPEGSISTLTIQRTEQRDSAMYRCASSLGLVNEQFFGPGTRLTVL.

This sequence joins TRBV15 and TRBJ2-3, with 12 bases identical to TRBD2. The CDR3 covers 16 residues. CDR1 LNHNV and CDR2 YYDKDF come from the germline V gene (reference sequence). The V segment lost 4 bases and the J segment 3 bases; nucleotides outside the gene matches: 5. CDR3 region: CATSKRGTSGTDTQYF. Written as DNA, the CDR3 is TGTGCCACCAGCAAACGAGGGACTAGCGGGACAGATACGCAGTATTTT.

V usage is TRBV27 and J usage is TRBJ2-7, with 7 bases identical to TRBD1. Germline CDR1 reads MNHEY; CDR2 reads SMNVEV (reference sequence). The CDR3 runs 14 residues. The V and J ends lost 6 bases and 11 bases, in that order; junction bases with no gene match: 16. This CDR3 is CASRERISGGSEYF. CDR3 sequence (DNA): TGTGCCAGCAGAGAACGGATATCAGGGGGTTCAGAGTACTTC.

The rearrangement uses TRBV5-1 and TRBJ2-1; D not certain. Germline-derived CDR1 and CDR2 are SGHRS and YFSETQ. The CDR3 is 11 residues long. The germline V and J ends were trimmed by 0 bases and 8 bases, with 3 bases remaining between them. This CDR3 reads CASSLAHEQFF. The CDR3 coding sequence is TGCGCCAGCAGCTTGGCTCATGAGCAGTTCTTC.

The rearrangement links TRBV28 to TRBJ2-2; D is uncertain. V lost 10 bases and J lost 4, with 16 bases in between. The CDR3 is 14 residues long. Germline lookup yields CDR1 MDHEN and CDR2 SYDVKM. As DNA, the CDR3 is TGTGCCATCGGACCTACTGATCTCACCGGGGAGCTGTTTTTT. Amino acids: CAIGPTDLTGELFF.

V gene TRBV5-1 combines with J gene TRBJ1-2, with D perhaps TRBD1 (5 bases). The CDR3 consists of 14 residues. V lost 2 bases to trimming and J lost 0 bases, with 8 bases between them. From germline, CDR1 is SGHRS and CDR2 YFSETQ. Here the CDR3 DNA reads TGCGCCAGCAGCTTCAGGGCTCCTAACTATGGCTACACCTTC. This translates into CASSFRAPNYGYTF.

This clone is classed as medium-sized. V is TRBV6-1 and J is TRBJ2-3; 11 bases align to TRBD2. The CDR3 has 15 residues. The V gene end was trimmed by 1 base and the J gene end by 4 bases; junction bases not matched to a gene: 1. Germline CDR1 and CDR2: MNHNS and SASEGT. As DNA, the CDR3 is TGTGCCAGCAGTGAAGTTAGCGGGGGGGCAGATACGCAGTATTTT. The encoded protein is CASSEVSGGADTQYF.

The count of this clone is one. The chain carries TRBV30 and TRBJ2-3, with 7 nucleotides matching TRBD1. Trimming took 0 bases from V and 0 from J; bases not matched to a gene: 3. This CDR3 spans 15 amino acids. The germline CDR1 and CDR2 sequences are GTSNPN and SVGIG (reference sequence). The DNA of the CDR3 is TGTGCCTGGAGTGTAACAGGGGAGAGCACAGATACGCAGTATTTT. This codes for CAWSVTGESTDTQYF. The full variable domain, rest sourced from reference TRBV30 and TRBJ2-3, is SQTIHQWPATLVQPVGSPLSLECTVEGTSNPNLYWYRQAAGRGLQLLFYSVGIGQISSEVPQNLSASRPQDRQFILSSKKLLLSDSGFYLCAWSVTGESTDTQYFGPGTRLTVL.

The CDR3 sequence: CASSLSIGTGDGYTF. CDR3 nucleotide sequence: TGCGCCAGCAGCCTTTCAATCGGGACAGGGGATGGCTACACCTTC. This sequence joins TRBV4-1 and TRBJ1-2; 10 bases match TRBD1. The CDR3 is 15 residues long. Germline V gene sequence: CDR1 MGHRA, CDR2 YSYEKL. V trimming: 4 bases; J trimming: 6 bases; junction bases outside the gene matches: 8.

V and J are TRBV5-6 and TRBJ2-7, with unresolved D. V dropped 4 bases and J dropped 3 bases, with 14 bases sitting between them. CDR3 length equals 14 residues. CDR1 is SGHDT, CDR2 YYEEEE, per germline. CDR3 region: CASSPTQVLYEQYF. CDR3 nucleotides: TGTGCCAGCAGCCCCACCCAGGTCCTCTACGAGCAGTACTTC.